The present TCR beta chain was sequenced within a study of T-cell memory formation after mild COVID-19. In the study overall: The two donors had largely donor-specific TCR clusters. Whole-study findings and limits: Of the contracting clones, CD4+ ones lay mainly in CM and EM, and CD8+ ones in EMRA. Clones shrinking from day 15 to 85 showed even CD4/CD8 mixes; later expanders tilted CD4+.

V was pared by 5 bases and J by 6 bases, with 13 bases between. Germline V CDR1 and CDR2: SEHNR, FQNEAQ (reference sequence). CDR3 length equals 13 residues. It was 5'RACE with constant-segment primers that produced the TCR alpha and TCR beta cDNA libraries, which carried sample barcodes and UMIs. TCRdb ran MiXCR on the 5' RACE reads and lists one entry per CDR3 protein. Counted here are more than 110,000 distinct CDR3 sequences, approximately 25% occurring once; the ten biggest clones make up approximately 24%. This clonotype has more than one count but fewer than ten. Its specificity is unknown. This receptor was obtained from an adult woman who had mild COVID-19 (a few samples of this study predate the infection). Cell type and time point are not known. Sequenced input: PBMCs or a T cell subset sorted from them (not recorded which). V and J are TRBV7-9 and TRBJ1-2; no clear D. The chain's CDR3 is CASSPPRFHGYTF. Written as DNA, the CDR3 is TGTGCCAGCAGCCCCCCCAGATTCCATGGCTACACCTTC.